Sequencing of this T cell receptor beta chain was carried out in a study of blood T cell repertoires in COVID-19. Study as a whole: The cDNA or gDNA used as material had been derived from T cells, B-cell-depleted T cells, or PBMCs.

Germline CDR1 SNHLY, CDR2 FYNNEI. This CDR3 contains 15 residues. The V and J ends lost 4 bases and 7 bases, in that order; junction bases with no gene match: 9. In the authors' methods: Quantification of nucleated cells was approximated via reference gene primer amplification. Assay used: immunoSEQ multiplex PCR; TCRdb lists only in-frame clones, some missing. Clone size and the V and J calls come from that table; the DNA yielded D and trimming. Of tens of thousands of clones listed, 65% to 80% are singletons. This receptor was identified in a man aged 60 to 69 with active or convalescent COVID-19. The source material was peripheral blood. The V call is TRBV2, the J call TRBJ2-1, with 8 bases aligning to TRBD2. Written as DNA, the CDR3 is TGTGCCAGCAGTGTTACCGGGGGGGCCTTTAATGAGCAGTTCTTC. Translation gives CASSVTGGAFNEQFF.